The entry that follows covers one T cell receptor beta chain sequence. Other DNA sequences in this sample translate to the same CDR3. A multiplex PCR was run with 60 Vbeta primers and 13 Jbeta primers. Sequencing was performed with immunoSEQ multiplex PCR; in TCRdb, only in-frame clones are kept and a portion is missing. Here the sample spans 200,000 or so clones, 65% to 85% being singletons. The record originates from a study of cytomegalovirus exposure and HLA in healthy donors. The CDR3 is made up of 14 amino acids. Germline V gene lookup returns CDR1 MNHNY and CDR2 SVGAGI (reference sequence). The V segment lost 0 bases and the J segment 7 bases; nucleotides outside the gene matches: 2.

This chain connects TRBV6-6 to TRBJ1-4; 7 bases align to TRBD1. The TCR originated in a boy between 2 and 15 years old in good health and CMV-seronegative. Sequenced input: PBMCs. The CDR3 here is CASSYSTGSEKLFF. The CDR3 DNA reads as TGTGCCAGCAGTTACTCGACAGGGTCTGAAAAACTGTTTTTT.